Sequencing of this TCR beta chain was carried out in a study of human T cells and chemical hapten exposure. Documented time point: patch test 1, 2 weeks after DPC sensitization. Treatment in this sample: therapeutic diphenylcyclopropenone sensitization with weekly scalp DPC. This clonotype came up many times. From the RACE reads, TCRdb called clonotypes with MiXCR, one entry per CDR3 protein. The table lists approximately 400,000 distinct CDR3 sequences, approximately 5% of them singletons. There are 14 residues in the CDR3. Germline CDR1 reads MNHEY; CDR2 reads SVGAGI. V lost 7 bases and J lost 3, with 15 bases in between.

The gene calls are TRBV6-5 and TRBJ2-5, with D possibly being TRBD1 or TRBD2 (6 bases each). Sequencing used whole blood, obtained in connection with sensitization to the hapten diphenylcyclopropenone (DPC). The sequence was obtained from a woman aged 45-59 years with alopecia areata. Some clones in this sample may be carry-over from other donors' samples. As DNA, the CDR3 is TGTGCCAGCACCGGGGGCTTCCCTAAAGAGACCCAGTACTTC. This encodes CASTGGFPKETQYF.